These 31 T cell receptor beta chains came from one sample sequenced in a study of circulating CD8 cells and anti-PD-1 response in melanoma. From live CD3+CD8+TCRalphabeta+ cells, four PD-1 and/or TIGIT subsets were sorted. Each library started from around 14 ng of total RNA using the QIAseq Immune Repertoire TCR panel. MiXCR, run by TCRdb on the reads, gives a single entry per CDR3 protein. Here the sample spans 400 to 500 distinct CDR3 sequences, approximately 8.6% being singletons. Specimen: CD8+ T cells from PBMCs, collected at baseline or after one month of anti-PD-1 therapy (not recorded which). These receptors were collected from a human donor with melanoma.

This clonotype qualifies as medium-sized. The chain uses TRBV2 and TRBJ2-7, with no clear D. Germline-derived CDR1 and CDR2 are SNHLY and FYNNEI. Trimming removed 1 base at V and 3 bases at J, with 4 bases between. The CDR3 has 12 amino acids. CDR3 in DNA: TGTGCCAGCAGTGAAGGGGACTACGAGCAGTACTTC. This codes for CASSEGDYEQYF.

By share, this clonotype ranks as large. DNA for the CDR3: TGTGCCAGCAGACATGGGGGACAGGGGGACTACGAGCAGTACTTC. Encoded protein: CASRHGGQGDYEQYF. The chain uses TRBV12-3 or TRBV12-4 and TRBJ2-7; 11 bases fit TRBD1. The CDR3 has 15 residues. V lost 6 bases, J lost 3 bases, and 7 bases stayed unmatched.

By sample fraction, this clonotype is medium-sized (0.01 to 0.1%). The V call is TRBV27, the J call TRBJ2-3; 12 bases agree with TRBD2. CDR1 MNHEY and CDR2 SMNVEV come from the germline V gene (reference sequence). This CDR3 region has 15 residues. V was clipped by 5 bases and J by 6 bases; unmatched bases: 6. The CDR3 loop is CASSPGTSGWDTQYF. DNA of the CDR3: TGTGCCAGCAGTCCCGGGACTAGCGGGTGGGATACGCAGTATTTT.

This clonotype is large (0.1 to 1%) in the sample. The chain joins TRBV27 to TRBJ2-5, with 7 bases identical to TRBD1. Losses at the gene ends were 6 bases for V and 4 bases for J; bases not matched to a gene: 5. Germline lookup yields CDR1 MNHEY and CDR2 SMNVEV (reference sequence). The CDR3 length is 13 residues. The CDR3 here is CASSPPGGETQYF. CDR3 DNA: TGTGCCAGCAGCCCCCCAGGGGGAGAGACCCAGTACTTC.

Within the sample, this clonotype is large. This rearrangement joins TRBV14 to TRBJ1-6, with 9 bases lining up with TRBD1. The CDR3 runs 15 residues. J was trimmed by 10 bases and V by 4 bases; bases with no gene match: 8. Germline CDR1 SGHDN, CDR2 FVKESK. CDR3 sequence: CASSLRGQGLSPLHF. Written as DNA, the CDR3 is TGTGCCAGCAGCCTAAGAGGACAGGGGCTATCACCCCTCCACTTT. Drawing the rest from reference TRBV14 and TRBJ1-6, the complete variable domain is EAGVTQFPSHSVIEKGQTVTLRCDPISGHDNLYWYRRVMGKEIKFLLHFVKESKQDESGMPNNRFLAERTGGTYSTLKVQPAELEDSGVYFCASSLRGQGLSPLHFGNGTRLTVT.

This clonotype was observed a few times. The chain has TRBV6-1 and TRBJ2-3, with 9 positions matching TRBD1. CDR1 and CDR2 from the germline V gene are MNHNS and SASEGT. V shed 2 bases and J 0 bases; nucleotides not matched to a gene: 3. The CDR3 has 16 residues. The CDR3 DNA is TGTGCCAGCAGTGAACAAGGGACAGGGAGCACAGATACGCAGTATTTT. It translates to CASSEQGTGSTDTQYF.

This clonotype is large (0.1 to 1%) within its sample. The CDR3 coding sequence is TGTGCCAGTAGCCATCGCCGGGGACAGGGGGAAGAGACCCAGTACTTC. Its translation is CASSHRRGQGEETQYF. J is TRBJ2-5 and V is TRBV19, with 11 bases aligning to TRBD1. The V gene end was trimmed by 6 bases and the J gene end by 3 bases; junction bases not matched to a gene: 9. This CDR3 has 16 residues. Looked up from germline, CDR1 is LNHDA and CDR2 is SQIVND (reference sequence).

This clonotype is large by share. The chain links TRBV2 to TRBJ2-1; maybe TRBD2 (5 bases). The V gene's germline CDR1 is SNHLY and CDR2 FYNNEI. V was shortened by 6 bases and J by 9 bases, with 21 bases between the two germline ends. CDR3 size: 15 residues. In nucleotides, the CDR3 is TGTGCCAGCAGCCGTTCCAAAGGCACTAGAAGTGAGCAGTTCTTC. Translation: CASSRSKGTRSEQFF.

This clonotype is labeled as medium-sized. The chain couples TRBV24-1 to TRBJ2-6; unclear D gene. Germline loops: CDR1 KGHDR, CDR2 SFDVKD. The CDR3 length is 15 residues. Trimming removed 8 bases at V and 0 bases at J, with 10 bases between. As DNA, the CDR3 is TGTGCCACCATGCAAGGCAGCTCTGGGGCCAACGTCCTGACTTTC. This encodes CATMQGSSGANVLTF.

This clonotype was recorded a few times. The chain has TRBV19 and TRBJ2-1; D not certain. The CDR3 sequence is 13 residues long. The germline gives CDR1 LNHDA, CDR2 SQIVND (reference sequence). V was trimmed by 5 bases and J by 4 bases, leaving 9 bases between them. The CDR3 DNA sequence: TGTGCCAGTAGTTTGCGATTGTACAATGAGCAGTTCTTC. Protein sequence: CASSLRLYNEQFF.

This clonotype rates as large. The chain is built from TRBV7-9 and TRBJ1-1; D remains ambiguous. Germline CDR1 and CDR2: SEHNR and FQNEAQ (reference sequence). V was cut by 5 bases and J by 7 bases, with 17 bases left in between. The CDR3 consists of 14 residues. CDR3 in DNA: TGTGCCAGCAGCGAGGAAATAAGGGCGCTTGAAGCTTTCTTT. This codes for CASSEEIRALEAFF.

This clonotype is large. The chain joins TRBV27 to TRBJ1-2, with D maybe TRBD1 (6 bases). V was clipped by 3 bases and J by 2 bases, with 10 bases between them. Looked up from germline, CDR1 is MNHEY and CDR2 is SMNVEV (reference sequence). The CDR3 has 14 residues. The CDR3 protein is CASSFLGANYGYTF. The CDR3 DNA reads TGTGCCAGCAGTTTTCTGGGGGCAAACTATGGCTACACCTTC.

By frequency in the sample, this clonotype is medium-sized. The chain employs TRBV27 and TRBJ2-2, with TRBD2 identical over 11 bases. CDR1 and CDR2 from the germline V gene are MNHEY and SMNVEV (reference sequence). V dropped 5 bases and J dropped 5; count of bases not matched to a gene: 7. CDR3 length equals 16 residues. As DNA, the CDR3 is TGTGCCAGCAGTACACTAGCGGGGGTTGGAACCGGGGAGCTGTTTTTT. Its translation: CASSTLAGVGTGELFF.

This clonotype counts as medium-sized (0.01 to 0.1%). The chain uses TRBV4-3 and TRBJ2-7; 10 bases line up with TRBD2. Germline loops: CDR1 LGHNA, CDR2 YSLEER. The CDR3 sequence is 15 residues long. The junction had 2 bases not matched to a gene; V was cut back by 0 bases and J by 3 bases. The CDR3 spells CASSQDPSGGYEQYF. The CDR3 DNA is TGCGCCAGCAGCCAAGATCCTAGCGGGGGCTACGAGCAGTACTTC.

Within the sample, this clonotype is medium-sized. This chain links TRBV11-2 with TRBJ2-7, with TRBD1 as a possible D gene (6 bases). The CDR3 length is 14 residues. From germline, CDR1 is SGHAT and CDR2 FQNNGV. Trimming took 5 bases from V and 5 from J, leaving 16 bases between them. The CDR3 sequence is CASSPWQGTDEQYF. CDR3 nucleotides: TGTGCCAGCAGCCCATGGCAGGGGACCGACGAGCAGTACTTC.

This clonotype is large in the sample. The chain combines TRBV24-1 with TRBJ2-7; 9 bases are shared with TRBD1. This CDR3 contains 16 residues. The V gene end was trimmed by 5 bases and the J gene end by 3 bases; junction bases not matched to a gene: 10. Germline V lookup: CDR1 KGHDR, CDR2 SFDVKD. The chain's CDR3 is CATSGSTGQGNYEQYF. As DNA, the CDR3 is TGTGCCACCAGTGGAAGTACGGGACAGGGAAACTACGAGCAGTACTTC.

In its sample, this clonotype ranks as large (0.1 to 1%). The chain employs TRBV3-1 and TRBJ2-2; 9 bases align to TRBD1. J was trimmed by 2 bases and V by 8 bases; bases with no gene match: 6. This CDR3 comprises 15 residues. Germline-derived CDR1 and CDR2 are LGHDT and YNNKEL (reference sequence). CDR3: CASLGQGINTGELFF. CDR3 coding DNA: TGTGCCAGCCTGGGACAGGGAATTAACACCGGGGAGCTGTTTTTT.

Relative to its sample, this clonotype is hyperexpanded. The chain joins TRBV29-1 to TRBJ2-5; possibly TRBD2 for D (6 bases). The CDR3 is 14 residues long. V lost 4 bases to trimming and J lost 4 bases, with 16 bases between them. Germline loops: CDR1 SQVTM, CDR2 ANQGSEA. CDR3: CSVVFGGWLETQYF. Here the CDR3 DNA reads TGCAGCGTTGTGTTTGGGGGGTGGTTAGAGACCCAGTACTTC.

The chain uses TRBV20-1 and TRBJ1-6; 7 nucleotides line up with TRBD1. Germline V gene sequence: CDR1 DFQATT, CDR2 SNEGSKA (reference sequence). The junction had 8 bases not matched to a gene; V was cut back by 0 bases and J by 6 bases. This CDR3 has 16 residues. CDR3 region: CSARDRQGGLNSPLHF. The CDR3 DNA sequence: TGCAGTGCTAGAGATCGGCAGGGGGGACTTAATTCACCCCTCCACTTT.

This clonotype is judged large. The V and J genes are TRBV7-3 and TRBJ2-7; D unclear. The CDR3 consists of 14 residues. V lost 5 bases and J 1 base, leaving 12 bases between the germline ends. Germline-derived CDR1 and CDR2 are SGHTA and FQGTGA. DNA of the CDR3: TGTGCCAGCAGCCCAGGACGGAGATCCTACGAGCAGTACTTC. Protein product: CASSPGRRSYEQYF.

By share, this clonotype counts as large. This chain connects TRBV2 to TRBJ2-7, with TRBD1 matching over 8 bases. CDR1 and CDR2 (germline): SNHLY, FYNNEI. J was trimmed by 3 bases and V by 1 base; bases with no gene match: 5. This CDR3 has 15 amino acids. CDR3 coding DNA: TGTGCCAGCAGTGAAGGGTACAGGGGGTTCTACGAGCAGTACTTC. Protein product: CASSEGYRGFYEQYF.

This clonotype is classed as medium-sized. The DNA of the CDR3 is TGCGCCAGTGGGGCAGGGGGCAACACTGAAGCTTTCTTT. Translating it yields CASGAGGNTEAFF. The chain is built from TRBV4-1 and TRBJ1-1; 8 nucleotides line up with TRBD1. The CDR3 sequence is 13 residues long. After removal of 9 bases from V and 2 bases from J, the junction contained 5 bases not matched to a gene. Germline V gene lookup returns CDR1 MGHRA and CDR2 YSYEKL.

This clonotype is labeled medium-sized. This chain uses TRBV5-4 with TRBJ1-1, with a weak D call TRBD1 (6 bases). With 4 bases removed from V and 1 base from J, the gap between germline ends came to 11 bases. In germline, CDR1 is SGHNT, CDR2 YYREEE (reference sequence). The CDR3 runs to 14 residues. For the CDR3, the DNA is TGTGCCAGCAGCGCCAAAGGGGGGAACACTGAAGCTTTCTTT. Encoded protein: CASSAKGGNTEAFF.

By proportion, this clonotype is medium-sized (0.01 to 0.1%). This chain connects TRBV7-2 to TRBJ1-5; D uncertain. The CDR3 contains 14 residues. V was pared by 1 base and J by 3 bases, with 7 bases between. From germline, CDR1 is SGHTA and CDR2 FQGNSA. CDR3 region: CASSLGLNNQPQHF. CDR3 bases: TGTGCCAGCAGCTTAGGTTTAAACAATCAGCCCCAGCATTTT.

This clonotype ranks as large. This chain joins TRBV29-1 and TRBJ2-7; D is perhaps TRBD1 or TRBD2 (5 bases each). CDR1 and CDR2 from the germline V gene are SQVTM and ANQGSEA. Trimming stripped 2 bases from V and 6 bases from J, with 11 bases between. The CDR3 length is 12 residues. The CDR3 spells CSVEKGAGEQYF. The DNA of the CDR3 is TGCAGCGTTGAAAAAGGGGCGGGCGAGCAGTACTTC.

By share of the sample, this clonotype is medium-sized. This chain links TRBV9 with TRBJ2-2; the D gene is possibly TRBD1 (7 bases). The CDR3 has 16 residues. V lost 0 bases and J 4 bases, leaving 13 bases between the germline ends. Germline CDR1 SGDLS, CDR2 YYNGEE. This CDR3 is CASSVAHRGGTGELFF. DNA of the CDR3: TGTGCCAGCAGCGTAGCGCACAGGGGAGGCACCGGGGAGCTGTTTTTT.

In this sample, this clonotype is large. CDR3 sequence: CASSDDSETNTEAFF. Here the CDR3 DNA reads TGTGCCAGCAGTGACGACTCAGAGACGAACACTGAAGCTTTCTTT. The genes are TRBV27 and TRBJ1-1; no clear D. Germline loops: CDR1 MNHEY, CDR2 SMNVEV (reference sequence). Trimming pared 5 bases from V and 1 base from J, leaving 14 bases between. The CDR3 runs to 15 residues.

By share, this clonotype counts as large. The chain combines TRBV19 with TRBJ2-2, with D possibly being TRBD1 (5 bases). V was trimmed by 3 bases and J by 6 bases, leaving 8 bases between them. CDR3 length: 13 residues. Germline CDR1 is LNHDA and CDR2 is SQIVND (reference sequence). CDR3 in amino acids: CASSMQGPGELFF. In DNA, the CDR3 is TGTGCCAGTAGTATGCAGGGCCCCGGGGAGCTGTTTTTT.

The V gene is TRBV7-9, the J gene TRBJ2-5, with D tentatively TRBD2 (6 bases). This CDR3 spans 16 amino acids. Germline V gene sequence: CDR1 SEHNR, CDR2 FQNEAQ (reference sequence). Trimming left V 5 bases short and J 1 base short, with 17 bases between. CDR3 sequence: CASSPWGRDSQETQYF. CDR3 sequence (DNA): TGTGCCAGCAGCCCCTGGGGCCGGGACTCCCAAGAGACCCAGTACTTC. The variable domain in full, completed from reference TRBV7-9 and TRBJ2-5, reads DTGVSQNPRHKITKRGQNVTFRCDPISEHNRLYWYRQTLGQGPEFLTYFQNEAQLEKSRLLSDRFSAERPKGSFSTLEIQRTEQGDSAMYLCASSPWGRDSQETQYFGPGTRLLVL.

This clonotype was recorded a few times. The chain uses TRBV28 and TRBJ2-1; 8 nucleotides agree with TRBD1. The CDR3 is 13 amino acids. CDR1 is MDHEN and CDR2 is SYDVKM in the germline V gene. V was pared by 3 bases and J by 7 bases, with 2 bases of the junction left unmatched. CDR3 bases: TGTGCCAGCAGTTTCAGGGGGCCAAATGAGCAGTTCTTC. Translated, it gives CASSFRGPNEQFF.

This sequence joins TRBV4-3 and TRBJ2-4; D ambiguous. Germline V gene data show CDR1 as LGHNA and CDR2 as YSLEER. Trimming took off 1 base at V and 8 bases at J, with 18 bases between the two ends. The CDR3 sequence is 16 residues long. CDR3 loop: CASSQGARTTTDIQYF. The CDR3 nucleotides are TGCGCCAGCAGCCAAGGAGCCAGGACCACTACAGACATTCAGTACTTC.